This T cell receptor (beta chain) was recovered during a study of Graves' ophthalmopathy and Graves' hyperthyroidism. Scientists amplified the TCR beta CDR3 regions from RNA transcripts. After a first-round RT-PCR with HTBI primers, a second-round multiplex PCR was run. TCRdb re-called the multiplex PCR reads with MiXCR, one entry per CDR3 protein. The sample yields 650,000 to 900,000 distinct CDR3 sequences, 40% seen once. Study-wide findings and caveats: Blood also contained most of the expanded thyroid clonotypes above 0.001 frequency. A 13-signature model separated ophthalmopathy from stable hyperthyroidism, reaching around 89% sensitivity and less than 82% specificity cross-validated. With around 65% sensitivity and approximately 73% specificity, the model predicted ophthalmopathy progression.

In this sample, this clonotype turned up many times. Its target is not known. The germline gives CDR1 LNHDA, CDR2 SQIVND (reference sequence). The V end lost 5 bases, the J end lost 0 bases, and 10 bases lay between the germline ends. The CDR3 contains 14 residues. For donors with ophthalmopathy, the disease showed moderate-to-severe activity, reached CAS ≥3 and NOSPECS ≥4, and had lasted under 3 months. What was sequenced was peripheral blood. This TCR was recovered from an adult man with Graves' ophthalmopathy. This sequence joins TRBV19 and TRBJ1-2, with D unclear. In DNA form, the CDR3 reads TGTGCCAGTAGTGGCCAGGACTCTAACTATGGCTACACCTTC. It yields the protein CASSGQDSNYGYTF. The whole variable domain, filled in from reference TRBV19 and TRBJ1-2, reads DGGITQSPKYLFRKEGQNVTLSCEQNLNHDAMYWYRQDPGQGLRLIYYSQIVNDFQKGDIAEGYSVSREKKESFPLTVTSAQKNPTAFYLCASSGQDSNYGYTFGSGTRLTVV.